This entry features one TCR beta chain sequence. This specimen comes from a study of blood T cell repertoires in COVID-19. Looking at the study overall: From T cells, B-cell-depleted T cells, or PBMCs came the material, which was cDNA or gDNA.

Those who participated ranged in age from about 18 to 89 years and resided in 20 to 25 US areas. Participant-given clinical history determined each cohort assignment. The CDR3 length is 15 residues. Germline V gene sequence: CDR1 MNHEY, CDR2 SMNVEV (reference sequence). The V gene end was trimmed by 5 bases and the J gene end by 9 bases; junction bases not matched to a gene: 4. Source study methods: Amplified reference gene primers provided the basis for estimating nucleated cell counts. Assay used: immunoSEQ multiplex PCR; TCRdb lists only in-frame clones, some missing. Clonal size and the V and J genes are those of that table, whereas D and trimming came from the DNA. The sample has hundreds of thousands of clones, 87% seen once.

Sequencing was carried out using PBMCs or T cells enriched from blood (not recorded which). The origin of this receptor is a woman aged 18-29 years with acute COVID-19. V gene TRBV27 combines with J gene TRBJ2-1; 16 bases fit TRBD2. The CDR3 coding sequence is TGTGCCAGCAGTCCCGGGACTAGCGGGGGGGCTGAGCAGTTCTTC. Translation gives CASSPGTSGGAEQFF.